These 20 T cell receptor beta chains were sequenced from one sample in a study of post-analysis software for immune sequencing data. Broader study findings: Comparison of patients with controls showed five TRBV segments more frequent in patients, TRBV5-6, TRBV5-1 and TRBV20-1 among them.

These TCRs' antigens remain unknown. Built from TCR beta cDNA, the libraries had unique molecular identifiers in them. One entry per CDR3 protein, called by TCRdb with MiXCR from the PCR reads. The sample contains around 440,000 distinct CDR3 sequences, roughly 45% of which appear only once. The sequenced sample was blood. Source of these receptors: a girl between 5 and 17 years old with multiple sclerosis.

The rearrangement joins TRBV7-3 to TRBJ1-2; D may be TRBD1 (5 bases). Trimming took off 5 bases at V and 1 base at J, with 11 bases between the two ends. The CDR3 length is 14 residues. In germline, CDR1 is SGHTA, CDR2 FQGTGA. The CDR3 region has the DNA TGTGCCAGCAGCCGCCAGACAGATAACTATGGCTACACCTTC. Translation: CASSRQTDNYGYTF.

V and J are TRBV12-3 or TRBV12-4 and TRBJ2-7, with D perhaps being TRBD1 or TRBD2 (6 bases each). V dropped 1 base and J dropped 0 bases, with 13 bases sitting between them. The CDR3 has 16 amino acids. CDR3 sequence reads: CASSLGAGDFSYEQYF. DNA of the CDR3: TGTGCCAGCAGTTTAGGGGCAGGGGACTTCTCCTACGAGCAGTACTTC.

The J gene is TRBJ2-4, the V gene TRBV7-2; TRBD1 might be the D (7 bases). The J call is in doubt because the DNA end fits TRBJ2-7 better. Germline CDR1 SGHTA, CDR2 FQGNSA. The CDR3 length is 16 residues. In DNA, the CDR3 is TGTGCCAGCAGCTTTGCGACTGGGGCGCAGGGGGGCGAGCAGTACTTC. Translated: CASSFATGAQGGEQYF.

This clonotype was picked up a small number of times. This rearrangement joins TRBV12-3 or TRBV12-4 to TRBJ1-6; unclear D gene. The germline V and J ends were trimmed by 6 bases and 9 bases, with 12 bases remaining between them. The CDR3 extends over 13 amino acids. This CDR3 reads CASSPELGSPLHF. CDR3 coding DNA: TGTGCCAGCAGCCCCGAACTGGGTTCACCCCTCCACTTT.

The chain has TRBV6-2 or TRBV6-3 and TRBJ2-1; 7 positions agree with TRBD2. Germline trimming cut 6 bases from V and 7 bases from J; bases unmatched to any gene: 12. This CDR3 has 15 amino acids. The germline CDR1 and CDR2 sequences are MNHEY and SVGEGT. In DNA, the CDR3 is TGTGCCAGCAGGTGGTCAGCGGGACCCCAAAATGAGCAGTTCTTC. Its protein is CASRWSAGPQNEQFF.

This clonotype was observed a handful of times. This sequence joins TRBV7-9 and TRBJ2-3; perhaps TRBD1 as D (5 bases). Germline lookup yields CDR1 SEHNR and CDR2 FQNEAQ (reference sequence). Trimming shortened V by 1 base and J by 2 bases, and 10 bases separated the two germline ends. The CDR3 runs 15 residues. CDR3 nucleotides: TGTGCCAGCAGCTTAGTCGACAGACCCACAGATACGCAGTATTTT. It translates to CASSLVDRPTDTQYF.

As for this clonotype: Without the conserved terminal phenylalanine or tryptophan, this CDR3 likely stems from a read error. The chain links TRBV7-2 to TRBJ1-5, with TRBD1 as a possible D gene (5 bases). Germline loops: CDR1 SGHTA, CDR2 FQGNSA. Trimming took 6 bases from V and 2 from J, leaving 8 bases between them. The CDR3 extends over 13 amino acids. CDR3 bases: TGTGCCAGCAGGTTGGGGGGCAATCAGCCCCAGCATCTT. Amino acids: CASRLGGNQPQHL.

This clonotype was detected a few times. The CDR3: CASSQVETANTEAFF. The CDR3 coding sequence is TGCGCCAGCAGCCAAGTGGAGACGGCGAACACTGAAGCTTTCTTT. J is TRBJ1-1 and V is TRBV4-1, with no clear D. The germline V gene has CDR1 MGHRA and CDR2 YSYEKL. This CDR3 has 15 amino acids. The V gene lost 1 base and the J gene lost 1 base, with 10 bases spanning the gap.

The J gene is TRBJ2-3, the V gene TRBV28, with 8 bases aligning to TRBD1. The CDR3 is made up of 15 amino acids. The V and J ends lost 2 bases and 2 bases, in that order; junction bases with no gene match: 3. CDR1 MDHEN and CDR2 SYDVKM come from the germline V gene. In nucleotides, the CDR3 is TGTGCCAGCAGTTTAGGACAGGGTCCCACAGATACGCAGTATTTT. The encoded protein is CASSLGQGPTDTQYF.

This clonotype was counted once. The chain couples TRBV20-1 to TRBJ2-1, with D possibly matching TRBD2 (5 bases). CDR1 and CDR2 from the germline V gene are DFQATT and SNEGSKA (reference sequence). Trimming cost V 3 bases and J 0 bases, with 9 bases left between them. This CDR3 region has 14 residues. The CDR3 coding sequence is TGCAGTGCTAGTGGAGCGGTCTCCTACAATGAGCAGTTCTTC. This codes for CSASGAVSYNEQFF.

This clonotype has only a few counts. The chain combines TRBV7-2 with TRBJ2-3, with TRBD2 matching 10 bases. Germline CDR1 SGHTA, CDR2 FQGNSA. The CDR3 spans 16 residues. The V gene end was trimmed by 5 bases and the J gene end by 4 bases; junction bases not matched to a gene: 9. The CDR3 here is CASSTRRTSGPDTQYF. CDR3 nucleotides: TGTGCCAGCAGCACCAGAAGGACTAGCGGACCAGATACGCAGTATTTT.

This clonotype was seen just once. One end of the junction does not line up with germline, which may come from a read error. The rearrangement uses TRBV7-2 and TRBJ2-5, with a tentative D call TRBD1 (6 bases). Judging by the DNA end, TRBJ2-1 fits better; the J call may be wrong. This CDR3 spans 13 amino acids. Germline CDR1 SGHTA, CDR2 FQGNSA. CDR3 nucleotide sequence: TGTGCCAGCAGCTTAAACAGGGCCAATGGGCAGTTCTTC. This translates into CASSLNRANGQFF.

This clonotype was recorded a few times. The J gene is TRBJ1-2, the V gene TRBV10-3; 9 bases agree with TRBD1. The CDR3 is 13 amino acids. With 10 bases clipped from V and 5 bases from J, the junction kept 8 bases outside the gene matches. The germline CDR1 and CDR2 sequences are ENHRY and SYGVKD. The CDR3 region is CATRDRVGYGYTF. The CDR3 nucleotides read TGTGCCACCCGGGACAGGGTGGGATATGGCTACACCTTC.

The chain combines TRBV6-5 with TRBJ2-1, with 7 bases identical to TRBD1. The CDR3 has 15 amino acids. V was pared by 3 bases and J by 8 bases, with 10 bases of the junction left unmatched. Germline assignment: CDR1 MNHEY and CDR2 SVGAGI. This CDR3 reads CASSYVTGRFDEQFF. CDR3 DNA sequence: TGTGCCAGCAGTTATGTGACAGGGCGTTTCGATGAGCAGTTCTTC.

The J gene is TRBJ1-1, the V gene TRBV5-1; D gene unclear. The CDR3 is 14 amino acids. Germline V gene lookup returns CDR1 SGHRS and CDR2 YFSETQ. Trimming cost V 0 bases and J 6 bases, with 12 bases left between them. As DNA, the CDR3 is TGCGCCAGCAGCTTGGTAGGGCATGAGGCTGAAGCTTTCTTT. Amino acid sequence: CASSLVGHEAEAFF.

About this clonotype itself: The conserved closing phenylalanine or tryptophan is absent in this CDR3, likely reflecting a read error. The DNA is left out, because the CDR3 cannot be placed on it with certainty; the CDR3 is given as TCRdb lists it. The rearrangement uses TRBV5-1 and TRBJ1-2; no DNA check was done on the table's D call, TRBD1. Inclusive of both ends, the CDR3 amounts to 14 amino acids. In germline, CDR1 is SGHRS, CDR2 YFSETQ. The CDR3 here is CASSLGMTGGGHTV.

J is TRBJ2-3 and V is TRBV7-2; TRBD2 aligns across 7 bases. The length of the CDR3 is 17 residues. Germline V gives CDR1 SGHTA, CDR2 FQGNSA. J gave up 1 base and V 6 bases, and 13 bases lay outside the gene matches. CDR3 nucleotide sequence: TGTGCCAGCAGTCCCCCCATTGGCGGGAGTGGCACAGATACGCAGTATTTT. Residues: CASSPPIGGSGTDTQYF. Based on the CDR3 plus reference TRBV7-2 and TRBJ2-3, the full variable domain is GAGVSQSPSNKVTEKGKDVELRCDPISGHTALYWYRQSLGQGLEFLIYFQGNSAPDKSGLPSDRFSAERTGGSVSTLTIQRTQQEDSAVYLCASSPPIGGSGTDTQYFGPGTRLTVL.

The chain joins TRBV6-5 to TRBJ2-1, with 15 bases lining up with TRBD2. With 6 bases clipped from V and 5 bases from J, the junction kept 2 bases outside the gene matches. Germline V lookup: CDR1 MNHEY, CDR2 SVGAGI. CDR3 length: 15 amino acids. CDR3 sequence (DNA): TGTGCCAGCAGAGGACTAGCGGGAGGGAACAATGAGCAGTTCTTC. It is translated as CASRGLAGGNNEQFF.

The rearrangement links TRBV5-1 to TRBJ1-5; no clear D gene. The germline V and J ends were trimmed by 0 bases and 5 bases, with 12 bases remaining between them. This CDR3 is 15 amino acids long. The germline CDR1 and CDR2 sequences are SGHRS and YFSETQ. The CDR3 coding sequence is TGCGCCAGCAGCTTGGACAGCGGCGAGGATCAGCCCCAGCATTTT. The encoded protein is CASSLDSGEDQPQHF.

In nucleotides, the CDR3 is TGTGCCAGCAGCTTGGTGGGGTTTGAGCAGTTCTTC. This codes for CASSLVGFEQFF. The rearrangement links TRBV5-6 to TRBJ2-1; D gene uncertain. CDR1 SGHDT and CDR2 YYEEEE come from the germline V gene. The V end was cut by 0 bases, the J end by 9 bases, with 7 bases between. The CDR3 has 12 amino acids.